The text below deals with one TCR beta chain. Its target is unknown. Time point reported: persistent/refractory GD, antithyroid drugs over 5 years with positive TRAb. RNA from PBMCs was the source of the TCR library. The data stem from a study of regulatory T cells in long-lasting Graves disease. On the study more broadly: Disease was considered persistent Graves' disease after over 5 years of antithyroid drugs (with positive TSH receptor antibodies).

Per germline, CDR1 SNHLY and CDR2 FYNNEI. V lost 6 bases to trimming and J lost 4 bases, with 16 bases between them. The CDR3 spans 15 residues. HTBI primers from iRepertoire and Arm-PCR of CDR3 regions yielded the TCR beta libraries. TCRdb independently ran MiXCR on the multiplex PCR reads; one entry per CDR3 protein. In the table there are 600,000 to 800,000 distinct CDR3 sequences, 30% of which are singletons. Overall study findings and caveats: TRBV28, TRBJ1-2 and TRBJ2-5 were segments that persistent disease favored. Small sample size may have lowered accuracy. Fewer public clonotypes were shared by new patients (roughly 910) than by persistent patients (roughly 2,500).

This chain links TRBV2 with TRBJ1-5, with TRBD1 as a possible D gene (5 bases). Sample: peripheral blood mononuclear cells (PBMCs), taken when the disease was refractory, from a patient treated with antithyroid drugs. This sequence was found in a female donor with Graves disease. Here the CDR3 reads CASRRRGDFNQPQHF. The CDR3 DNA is TGTGCCAGCAGACGACGGGGGGACTTTAATCAGCCCCAGCATTTT.